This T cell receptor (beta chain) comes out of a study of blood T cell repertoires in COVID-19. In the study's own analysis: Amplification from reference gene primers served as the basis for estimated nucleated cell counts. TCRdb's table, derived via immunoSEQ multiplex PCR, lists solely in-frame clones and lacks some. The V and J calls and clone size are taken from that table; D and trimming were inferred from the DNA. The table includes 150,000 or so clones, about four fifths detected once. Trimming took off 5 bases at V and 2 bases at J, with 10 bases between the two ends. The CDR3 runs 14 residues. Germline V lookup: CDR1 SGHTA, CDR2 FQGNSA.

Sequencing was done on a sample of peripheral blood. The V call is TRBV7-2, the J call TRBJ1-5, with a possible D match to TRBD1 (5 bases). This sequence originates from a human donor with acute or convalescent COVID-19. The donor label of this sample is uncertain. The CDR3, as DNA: TGTGCCAGCAGCCTTACGACAGGCAATCAGCCCCAGCATTTT. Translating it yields CASSLTTGNQPQHF.